This TCR beta chain was obtained from a study of T-cell reconstitution after alpha-beta-depleted transplantation in children. Preparation of the TCRbeta library used unique molecular identifiers. Via MiXCR, TCRdb re-called the PCR reads, giving one row per CDR3 protein. The sample lists nearly 400,000 distinct CDR3 sequences; about 20% were seen once. V lost 3 bases to trimming and J lost 5 bases, with 10 bases between them. CDR1 is PRHDT and CDR2 is FYEKMQ in the germline V gene (reference sequence). The CDR3 sequence is 13 residues long. In its sample, this clonotype was seen many times. The origin of this receptor is a human donor who donated a stem cell graft to a child with acute myeloid leukemia. The V gene is TRBV13, the J gene TRBJ1-1; no clear D gene. The sequences come from PBMCs from the stem cell graft donor, collected from the stem cell graft. CDR3 amino acids: CASSLRPGTEAFF. Here the CDR3 DNA reads TGTGCCAGCAGCTTGAGACCTGGAACTGAAGCTTTCTTT.